These T cell receptor beta chains were read from a single sample in a study of technical replicates of blood from several donors. Only in-frame clones appear in the TCRdb table, and some are missing; sequencing was by immunoSEQ multiplex PCR. The table lists about 79,000 clones, 90% to 95% of them singletons, with over 0.25% in the top ten. Sequenced material: T cells isolated from PBMCs. The receptors come from a human donor in good health. Both conserved end residues are part of each CDR3. A D gene is named only where the DNA matches it firmly. Clone size is given for some rows only: seen once, a few or many times, or a class if the clone is expanded.

d_call: TRBD1
j_call: TRBJ1-6
clone_size: .
v_call: TRBV6-1
cdr3_nt: TGTGCCAGCAGTCCATTACAGGGGCAGAATTCACCCCTCCACTTT
cdr3_aa: CASSPLQGQNSPLHF

d_call: TRBD1
j_call: TRBJ1-1
clone_size: .
v_call: TRBV9
cdr3_nt: TGTGCCAGCAGCGTAACAGGGGGCGCTCTTGGTGAAGCTTTCTTT
cdr3_aa: CASSVTGGALGEAFF

d_call: .
j_call: TRBJ2-5
clone_size: .
v_call: TRBV6-1
cdr3_nt: TGTGCCAGCTTCCGGAGGGTTGGCGAGACCCAGTACTTC
cdr3_aa: CASFRRVGETQYF

d_call: TRBD1
j_call: TRBJ1-4
clone_size: once
v_call: TRBV18
cdr3_nt: TGTGCCAGCTCACTTCGGGACAGTAATGAAAAACTGTTTTTT
cdr3_aa: CASSLRDSNEKLFF

d_call: TRBD1
j_call: TRBJ1-1
clone_size: .
v_call: TRBV19
cdr3_nt: TGTGCCAGTAGTAGACAGGGAACTGAAGCTTTCTTT
cdr3_aa: CASSRQGTEAFF

d_call: .
j_call: TRBJ1-5
clone_size: .
v_call: TRBV27
cdr3_nt: TGTGCCAGCAGTTGGCAGGCCTGGCCCCAGCATTTT
cdr3_aa: CASSWQAWPQHF

d_call: .
j_call: TRBJ1-5
clone_size: .
v_call: TRBV6-1
cdr3_nt: TGTGCCAGCAGTGACCGATCCAGGTCGAATAGCAATCAGCCCCAGCATTTT
cdr3_aa: CASSDRSRSNSNQPQHF

d_call: TRBD2
j_call: TRBJ2-1
clone_size: .
v_call: TRBV7-2
cdr3_nt: TGTGCCAGCAGCTTGACTAGCGGGAGGGTAGTGTATGAGCAGTTCTTC
cdr3_aa: CASSLTSGRVVYEQFF

d_call: TRBD1
j_call: TRBJ2-7
clone_size: .
v_call: TRBV9
cdr3_nt: TGTGCCAGCAGCGCGATACCGGGACAGATCTACGAGCAGTACTTC
cdr3_aa: CASSAIPGQIYEQYF

d_call: .
j_call: TRBJ1-6
clone_size: .
v_call: TRBV5-1
cdr3_nt: TGCGCCAGCAGCTTGCGGGGGGATTCACCCCTCCACTTT
cdr3_aa: CASSLRGDSPLHF

d_call: TRBD2
j_call: TRBJ2-2
clone_size: .
v_call: TRBV4-2
cdr3_nt: TGTGCCAGCAGCCAAGTACCAATCCAGCGGGGGAACACCGGGGAGCTGTTTTTT
cdr3_aa: CASSQVPIQRGNTGELFF

d_call: .
j_call: TRBJ1-1
clone_size: .
v_call: TRBV7-5
cdr3_nt: TGTGTCAGAAGCTCCTCCCACACGCGCCAGGTTGCCCGACCCTTAAACACTGAAGCTTTCTTT
cdr3_aa: CVRSSSHTRQVARPLNTEAFF

d_call: .
j_call: TRBJ1-2
clone_size: .
v_call: TRBV19
cdr3_nt: TGTGCCGCCCGCAGTGGCTATGGCTACACCTTC
cdr3_aa: CAARSGYGYTF

d_call: .
j_call: TRBJ2-3
clone_size: once
v_call: TRBV7-2
cdr3_nt: TGTGCCAGCAGCTTTGACAGGTTGACAGATACGCAGTATTTT
cdr3_aa: CASSFDRLTDTQYF

d_call: .
j_call: TRBJ2-7
clone_size: .
v_call: TRBV7-8
cdr3_nt: TGTGCCAGCAGCCCAGAACGCCTCTCCTACGAGCAGTACTTC
cdr3_aa: CASSPERLSYEQYF

d_call: TRBD1
j_call: TRBJ1-1
clone_size: .
v_call: TRBV10-3
cdr3_nt: TGTGCCTCTTCTAGGACAGGGGGCGTCGGTGACACTGAAGCTTTCTTT
cdr3_aa: CASSRTGGVGDTEAFF

d_call: .
j_call: TRBJ1-5
clone_size: .
v_call: TRBV28
cdr3_nt: TGTGCCAGCAGTTTCGGGGGGCAAAATCAGCCCCAGCATTTT
cdr3_aa: CASSFGGQNQPQHF

d_call: .
j_call: TRBJ2-1
clone_size: .
v_call: TRBV5-1
cdr3_nt: TGCGCCAGCAGCCCTCGGACAGACAATGAGCAGTTCTTC
cdr3_aa: CASSPRTDNEQFF

d_call: TRBD2
j_call: TRBJ2-3
clone_size: .
v_call: TRBV5-1
cdr3_nt: TGCGCCAGCAGCACCCGGACTAGCGGGGGGGCGGGAGATACGCAGTATTTT
cdr3_aa: CASSTRTSGGAGDTQYF

d_call: .
j_call: TRBJ1-2
clone_size: once
v_call: TRBV4-1
cdr3_nt: TGCGCCAGCAGCCAAGTACAGGGCCCTGGCTACACCTTC
cdr3_aa: CASSQVQGPGYTF

d_call: TRBD2
j_call: TRBJ2-7
clone_size: .
v_call: TRBV2
cdr3_nt: TGTGCCAGCAGCGGTGGGACTAGCGGGGGTCTTCTCTACGAGCAGTACTTC
cdr3_aa: CASSGGTSGGLLYEQYF

d_call: .
j_call: TRBJ1-2
clone_size: .
v_call: TRBV29-1
cdr3_nt: TGCAGCGTTGACAGGGTAGGCCTTGACGTTGGCTACACCTTC
cdr3_aa: CSVDRVGLDVGYTF

d_call: TRBD2
j_call: TRBJ2-1
clone_size: .
v_call: TRBV2
cdr3_nt: TGTGCCAGATTAAACAGGGGGCGCGGGACTAGCGGGGAGTACAATGAGCAGTTCTTC
cdr3_aa: CARLNRGRGTSGEYNEQFF

d_call: .
j_call: TRBJ1-4
clone_size: .
v_call: TRBV7-9
cdr3_nt: TGTGCCAGCAGCCCTAGTTGGGGGGCAACTAATGAAAAACTGTTTTTT
cdr3_aa: CASSPSWGATNEKLFF

d_call: .
j_call: TRBJ2-1
clone_size: .
v_call: TRBV11-2
cdr3_nt: TGTGCCAGCAGCACATCCCGGAGAGGCCGGAATGAGCAGTTCTTC
cdr3_aa: CASSTSRRGRNEQFF

d_call: .
j_call: TRBJ2-5
clone_size: .
v_call: TRBV21-1
cdr3_nt: TGTGCCAGAACAGGACCACCCGGGCAAGAGACCCAGTACTTC
cdr3_aa: CARTGPPGQETQYF

d_call: TRBD1
j_call: TRBJ2-1
clone_size: .
v_call: TRBV10-3
cdr3_nt: TGTGCCATCAATGACAGGGAACGTGCAGGGGATGAGCAGTTCTTC
cdr3_aa: CAINDRERAGDEQFF

d_call: .
j_call: TRBJ1-4
clone_size: .
v_call: TRBV6-5
cdr3_nt: TGTGCCACCGGAGGGACGCCTAATGAAAAACTGTTTTTT
cdr3_aa: CATGGTPNEKLFF

d_call: TRBD2
j_call: TRBJ2-7
clone_size: .
v_call: TRBV7-9
cdr3_nt: TGTGCCAGCAGCTACAGCGGGAGAGGGGGGATTTCCTACGAGCAGTACTTC
cdr3_aa: CASSYSGRGGISYEQYF

d_call: .
j_call: TRBJ2-5
clone_size: .
v_call: TRBV6-1
cdr3_nt: TGTGCCAGCAGTGACCTCGATGGGGGCAGAGAGACCCAGTACTTC
cdr3_aa: CASSDLDGGRETQYF

d_call: TRBD1
j_call: TRBJ1-1
clone_size: .
v_call: TRBV18
cdr3_nt: TGTGCCAGCTCACCAGTCCCGGGACAGGGACTGAACACTGAAGCTTTCTTT
cdr3_aa: CASSPVPGQGLNTEAFF

d_call: TRBD2
j_call: TRBJ2-7
clone_size: once
v_call: TRBV5-1
cdr3_nt: TGCGCCAGCAGCCATGGGACTATTGGCTACGAGCAGTACTTC
cdr3_aa: CASSHGTIGYEQYF

d_call: TRBD1
j_call: TRBJ1-1
clone_size: .
v_call: TRBV27
cdr3_nt: TGTGCCAGCAGTTGGACAGGAGGGTACAGGGAAGCTTTCTTT
cdr3_aa: CASSWTGGYREAFF

d_call: .
j_call: TRBJ2-1
clone_size: .
v_call: TRBV6-6
cdr3_nt: TGTGCCAGCAGTTACCCCGGGAATGAGCAGTTCTTC
cdr3_aa: CASSYPGNEQFF

d_call: .
j_call: TRBJ1-6
clone_size: .
v_call: TRBV5-8
cdr3_nt: TGTGCCAGCAGCTTGGGGACAAGCAAGAATTCACCCCTCCACTTT
cdr3_aa: CASSLGTSKNSPLHF

d_call: .
j_call: TRBJ1-1
clone_size: .
v_call: TRBV15
cdr3_nt: TGTGCCACCAGCAGAGATCGGTCGGGGTCGATAGGTGCTTTCTTT
cdr3_aa: CATSRDRSGSIGAFF

d_call: TRBD2
j_call: TRBJ2-4
clone_size: once
v_call: TRBV11-2
cdr3_nt: TGTGCCAGCAGGACTAGCGGGGGTGTTCAGTACTTC
cdr3_aa: CASRTSGGVQYF

d_call: TRBD2
j_call: TRBJ2-3
clone_size: .
v_call: TRBV5-1
cdr3_nt: TGCGCCAGCAGCTTGGGTAGCGGGTCTCCAGATACGCAGTATTTT
cdr3_aa: CASSLGSGSPDTQYF

d_call: .
j_call: TRBJ2-3
clone_size: .
v_call: TRBV29-1
cdr3_nt: TGCAGCGTGGCCCGGAGTTTGGGCACAGATACGCAGTATTTT
cdr3_aa: CSVARSLGTDTQYF

d_call: TRBD1
j_call: TRBJ1-5
clone_size: .
v_call: TRBV10-2
cdr3_nt: TGCGCCAGCAGTGAGTCGGGGCAGGGGGGCCAGCCCCAGCATTTT
cdr3_aa: CASSESGQGGQPQHF

d_call: .
j_call: TRBJ1-1
clone_size: .
v_call: TRBV29-1
cdr3_nt: TGCAGCGTTGAGACAGTTGGTTCCAACACTGAAGCTTTCTTT
cdr3_aa: CSVETVGSNTEAFF

d_call: TRBD1
j_call: TRBJ1-1
clone_size: .
v_call: TRBV9
cdr3_nt: TGTGCCAGCAGCGTAGAAGGGGGCGTATCTGACACTGAAGCTTTCTTT
cdr3_aa: CASSVEGGVSDTEAFF

d_call: TRBD2
j_call: TRBJ2-7
clone_size: .
v_call: TRBV28
cdr3_nt: TGTGCCAGCAGTTTAATCTTGGGGACTAGCCTCTCCTACGAGCAGTACTTC
cdr3_aa: CASSLILGTSLSYEQYF

d_call: .
j_call: TRBJ2-7
clone_size: .
v_call: TRBV11-3
cdr3_nt: TGTGCCAGCAGCTTACTTGGCGGTACCTACGAGCAGTACTTC
cdr3_aa: CASSLLGGTYEQYF